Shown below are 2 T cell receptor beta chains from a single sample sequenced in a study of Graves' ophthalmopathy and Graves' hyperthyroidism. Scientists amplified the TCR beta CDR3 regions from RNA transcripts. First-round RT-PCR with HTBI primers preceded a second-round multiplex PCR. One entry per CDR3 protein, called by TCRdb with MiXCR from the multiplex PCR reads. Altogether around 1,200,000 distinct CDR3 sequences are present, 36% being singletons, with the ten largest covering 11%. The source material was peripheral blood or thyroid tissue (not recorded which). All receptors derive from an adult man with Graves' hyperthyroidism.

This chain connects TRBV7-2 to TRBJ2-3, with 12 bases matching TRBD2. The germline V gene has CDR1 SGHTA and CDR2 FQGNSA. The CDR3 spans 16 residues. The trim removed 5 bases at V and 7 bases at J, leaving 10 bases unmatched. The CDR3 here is CASSRSRLAGGNTQYF. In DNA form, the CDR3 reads TGTGCCAGCAGCCGTTCTAGGCTAGCGGGAGGGAATACGCAGTATTTT.

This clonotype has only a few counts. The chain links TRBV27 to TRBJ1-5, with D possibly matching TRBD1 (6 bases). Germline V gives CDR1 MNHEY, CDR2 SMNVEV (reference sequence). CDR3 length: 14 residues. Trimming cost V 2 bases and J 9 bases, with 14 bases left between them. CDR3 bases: TGTGCCAGCAGTTTAACAGGGCCCCCTTGGCCCCAGCATTTT. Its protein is CASSLTGPPWPQHF.